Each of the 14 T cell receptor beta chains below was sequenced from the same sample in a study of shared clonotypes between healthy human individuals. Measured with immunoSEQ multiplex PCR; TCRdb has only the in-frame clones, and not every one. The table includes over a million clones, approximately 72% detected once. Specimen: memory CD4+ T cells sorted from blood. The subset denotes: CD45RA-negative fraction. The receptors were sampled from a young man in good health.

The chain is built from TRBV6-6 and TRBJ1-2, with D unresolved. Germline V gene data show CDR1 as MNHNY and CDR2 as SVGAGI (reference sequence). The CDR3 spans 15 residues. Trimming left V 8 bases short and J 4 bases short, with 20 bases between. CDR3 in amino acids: CASHKPQVVIYGYTF. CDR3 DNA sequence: TGTGCCAGCCACAAACCCCAGGTTGTCATCTATGGCTACACCTTC.

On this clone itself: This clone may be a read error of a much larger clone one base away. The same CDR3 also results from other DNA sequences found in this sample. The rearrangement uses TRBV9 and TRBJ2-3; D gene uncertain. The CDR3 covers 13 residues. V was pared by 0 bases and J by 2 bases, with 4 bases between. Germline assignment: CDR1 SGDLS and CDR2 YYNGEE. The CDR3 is CASSVGNTDTQYF. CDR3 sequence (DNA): TGTGCCAGCAGCGTAGGCAACACAGATACGCAGTATTTT.

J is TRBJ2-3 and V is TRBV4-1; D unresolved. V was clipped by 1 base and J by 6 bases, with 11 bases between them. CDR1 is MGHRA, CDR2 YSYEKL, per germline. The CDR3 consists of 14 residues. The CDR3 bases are TGCGCCAGCAGCCAAGGATCGGGCGTGGATACGCAGTATTTT. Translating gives CASSQGSGVDTQYF.

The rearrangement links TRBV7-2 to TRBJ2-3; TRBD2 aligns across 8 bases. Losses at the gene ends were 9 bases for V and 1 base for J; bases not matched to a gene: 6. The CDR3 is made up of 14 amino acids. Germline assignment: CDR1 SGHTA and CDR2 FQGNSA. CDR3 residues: CASQISGGTDTQYF. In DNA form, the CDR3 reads TGTGCCAGTCAGATTAGCGGGGGCACAGATACGCAGTATTTT.

Here the CDR3 reads CASSGGTAYNEQFF. Here the CDR3 DNA reads TGTGCCAGCAGTGGCGGGACAGCCTACAATGAGCAGTTCTTC. The V gene is TRBV25-1, the J gene TRBJ2-1, with a tentative D call TRBD1 (7 bases). Between the trimmed V and J ends, which lost 4 bases and 2 bases, there was a span of 9 bases. Looked up from germline, CDR1 is MGHDK and CDR2 is SYGVNS. The CDR3 loop spans 14 amino acids.

The CDR3: CASSVAGPLKASPLHF. In nucleotides, the CDR3 is TGTGCCAGCAGTGTCGCGGGACCACTGAAGGCGTCACCCCTCCACTTT. The chain uses TRBV25-1 and TRBJ1-6; TRBD1 is a possible D gene (5 bases). Trimming took 4 bases from V and 10 from J, leaving 20 bases between them. Germline lookup yields CDR1 MGHDK and CDR2 SYGVNS. The CDR3 sequence is 16 residues long. Full variable domain (rest looked up from reference TRBV25-1 and TRBJ1-6): EADIYQTPRYLVIGTGKKITLECSQTMGHDKMYWYQQDPGMELHLIHYSYGVNSTEKGDLSSESTVSRIRTEHFPLTLESARPSHTSQYLCASSVAGPLKASPLHFGNGTRLTVT.

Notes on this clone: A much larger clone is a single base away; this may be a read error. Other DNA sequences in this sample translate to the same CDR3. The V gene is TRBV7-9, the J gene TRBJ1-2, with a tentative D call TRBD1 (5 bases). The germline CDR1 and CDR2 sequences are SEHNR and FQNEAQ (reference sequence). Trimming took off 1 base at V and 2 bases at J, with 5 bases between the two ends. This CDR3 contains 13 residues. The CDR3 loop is CASSLGTNYGYTF. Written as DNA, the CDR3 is TGTGCCAGCAGCTTAGGGACAAACTATGGCTACACCTTC.

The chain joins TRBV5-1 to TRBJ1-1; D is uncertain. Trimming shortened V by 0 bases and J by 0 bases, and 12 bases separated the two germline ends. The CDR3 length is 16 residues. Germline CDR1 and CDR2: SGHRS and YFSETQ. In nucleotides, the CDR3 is TGCGCCAGCAGCTTGGACGGTGCAGTGGTGAACACTGAAGCTTTCTTT. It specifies CASSLDGAVVNTEAFF.

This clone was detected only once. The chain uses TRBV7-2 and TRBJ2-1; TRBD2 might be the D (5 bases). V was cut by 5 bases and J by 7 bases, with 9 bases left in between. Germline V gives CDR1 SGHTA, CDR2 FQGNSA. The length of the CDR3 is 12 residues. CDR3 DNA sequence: TGTGCCAGCAGCCCCACTAGGAATGAGCAGTTCTTC. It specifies CASSPTRNEQFF.

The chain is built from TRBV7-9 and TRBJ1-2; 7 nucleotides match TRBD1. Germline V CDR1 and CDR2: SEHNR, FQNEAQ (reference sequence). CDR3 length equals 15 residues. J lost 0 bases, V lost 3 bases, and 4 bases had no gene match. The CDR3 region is CASSFPGTANYGYTF. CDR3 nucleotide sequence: TGTGCCAGCAGCTTTCCCGGGACAGCTAACTATGGCTACACCTTC.

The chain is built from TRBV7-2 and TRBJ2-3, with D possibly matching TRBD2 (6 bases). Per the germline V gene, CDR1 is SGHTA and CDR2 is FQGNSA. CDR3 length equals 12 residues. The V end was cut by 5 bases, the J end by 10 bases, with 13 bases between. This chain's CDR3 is CASSPISGAQYF. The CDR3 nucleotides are TGTGCCAGCAGCCCGATTAGCGGAGCGCAGTATTTT.

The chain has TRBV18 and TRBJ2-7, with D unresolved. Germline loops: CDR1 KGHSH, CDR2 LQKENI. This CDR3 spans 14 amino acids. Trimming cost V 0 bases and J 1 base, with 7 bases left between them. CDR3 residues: CASSPPMGSYEQYF. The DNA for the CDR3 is TGTGCCAGCTCACCACCTATGGGATCCTACGAGCAGTACTTC.

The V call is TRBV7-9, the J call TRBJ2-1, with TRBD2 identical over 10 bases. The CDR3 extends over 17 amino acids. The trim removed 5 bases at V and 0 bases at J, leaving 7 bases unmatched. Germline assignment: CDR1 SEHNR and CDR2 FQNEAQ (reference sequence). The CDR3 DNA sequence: TGTGCCAGCAGCCGCGCTAGCGGGGGAAACTCCTACAATGAGCAGTTCTTC. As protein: CASSRASGGNSYNEQFF.

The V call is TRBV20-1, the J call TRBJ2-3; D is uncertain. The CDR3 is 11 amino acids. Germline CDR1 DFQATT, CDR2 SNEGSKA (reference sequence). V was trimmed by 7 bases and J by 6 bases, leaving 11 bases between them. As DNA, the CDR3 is TGCAGTGTTAGGCGTCGGGATACGCAGTATTTT. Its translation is CSVRRRDTQYF.